These 6 T cell receptor beta chains originate from one sample sequenced in a study of blood T cell repertoires in COVID-19. Sequencing used immunoSEQ multiplex PCR; TCRdb keeps in-frame clones, though not all of them. The sample lists some 190,000 clones, approximately 86% seen once, with around 25% in the top ten. Sequenced sample: PBMCs or T cells enriched from blood (not recorded which). These receptors all come from a woman aged 40 to 50 in a cohort exposed to, infected with or recovered from COVID-19 (not recorded which).

This clone was picked up one time. This chain uses TRBV27 with TRBJ1-5; 9 bases map to TRBD1. The CDR3 has 14 amino acids. Trimming removed 7 bases from V and 6 bases from J; junction bases left unmatched: 7. Germline lookup yields CDR1 MNHEY and CDR2 SMNVEV (reference sequence). CDR3 bases: TGTGCCAGCACCCCGGGACAGGGAAGTCAGCCCCAGCATTTT. This gives the protein CASTPGQGSQPQHF.

The rearrangement joins TRBV19 to TRBJ1-1; D is perhaps TRBD1 (5 bases). Germline loops: CDR1 LNHDA, CDR2 SQIVND (reference sequence). V lost 2 bases and J 4 bases, leaving 8 bases between the germline ends. The CDR3 length is 13 residues. In nucleotides, the CDR3 is TGTGCCAGTAGTATACCCAGGGTCACTGAAGCTTTCTTT. It yields the protein CASSIPRVTEAFF.

The rearrangement joins TRBV4-2 to TRBJ2-7; 9 bases agree with TRBD2. Germline V gene data show CDR1 as LGHNA and CDR2 as YNFKEQ. The trim removed 0 bases at V and 6 bases at J, leaving 9 bases unmatched. This CDR3 is 16 amino acids long. The CDR3 DNA reads as TGTGCCAGCAGCCAAGATTTGGTAGCGGGAGCGGTCGAGCAGTACTTC. Translating it yields CASSQDLVAGAVEQYF.

The chain has TRBV2 and TRBJ1-1; 8 bases map to TRBD1. The CDR3 has 16 amino acids. J gave up 5 bases and V 4 bases, and 12 bases lay outside the gene matches. Germline values: CDR1 SNHLY, CDR2 FYNNEI. The CDR3 is CASSGYRTGLATEAFF. CDR3 in DNA: TGTGCCAGCAGTGGTTATCGGACAGGGCTCGCGACTGAAGCTTTCTTT.

V is TRBV24-1 and J is TRBJ1-1; TRBD1 agrees at 12 bases. Germline V gene lookup returns CDR1 KGHDR and CDR2 SFDVKD. The CDR3 runs 17 residues. V was clipped by 4 bases and J by 5 bases; unmatched bases: 10. CDR3 protein: CATSEAGTGGAGTEAFF. The DNA for the CDR3 is TGTGCCACCAGTGAAGCCGGGACAGGGGGCGCGGGTACTGAAGCTTTCTTT.

The chain is built from TRBV20-1 and TRBJ2-5, with 7 bases identical to TRBD1. In germline, CDR1 is DFQATT, CDR2 SNEGSKA (reference sequence). CDR3 length: 15 residues. Unmatched junction bases numbered 13, after V lost 5 bases and J lost 4 bases. Here the CDR3 reads CSARAGTVGLETQYF. CDR3 sequence (DNA): TGCAGTGCTCGTGCCGGGACAGTTGGGTTAGAGACCCAGTACTTC.